This TCR beta chain was identified in a study of blood T cell repertoires in COVID-19. Sequencing used immunoSEQ multiplex PCR; TCRdb keeps in-frame clones, though not all of them. The repertoire has roughly 80,000 clones, approximately 80% of them found once; the top ten carry 11%. Germline V gives CDR1 MDHEN, CDR2 SYDVKM. The CDR3 contains 15 residues. The V gene end was trimmed by 3 bases and the J gene end by 2 bases; junction bases not matched to a gene: 4. This chain connects TRBV28 to TRBJ2-1, with TRBD1 identical over 7 bases. The sample taken for sequencing was peripheral blood. The sequence derives from a middle-aged man with acute or convalescent COVID-19. The CDR3, as DNA: TGTGCCAGCAGTTTCCCCGGGACAGCCTACAATGAGCAGTTCTTC. It is translated as CASSFPGTAYNEQFF.